This T cell receptor beta chain emerged from a study of blood T cell repertoires in COVID-19. Study-level information: PBMCs, B-cell-depleted T cells, or T cells provided the cDNA or gDNA that made up the material.

In the study's own analysis: Estimation of nucleated cell counts was performed using reference gene primer amplification. The table came from immunoSEQ multiplex PCR; TCRdb's copy has only in-frame clones and leaves some out. The D gene and trimming were derived from the DNA, and the V and J assignments and clone size from that table. The sample yields roughly 380,000 clones, about 90% seen once. The V end was cut by 1 base, the J end by 6 bases, with 6 bases between. Germline-derived CDR1 and CDR2 are SGHNT and YENEEA. This CDR3 region has 13 residues. Participants were aged roughly 18 to 95 years, lived in 20 to 30 US areas, and enrolled virtually. Assignments of participants to cohorts depended upon their own reported clinical history.

The chain links TRBV11-3 to TRBJ2-2, with D possibly TRBD1 on 5 matching bases. The sequencing sample was made of PBMCs or T cells enriched from blood (not recorded which). This TCR derives from a woman in her 30s who had recovered from COVID-19. In nucleotides, the CDR3 is TGTGCCAGCAGCTTAGCAGGGTCCGGGGAGCTGTTTTTT. It yields the protein CASSLAGSGELFF.